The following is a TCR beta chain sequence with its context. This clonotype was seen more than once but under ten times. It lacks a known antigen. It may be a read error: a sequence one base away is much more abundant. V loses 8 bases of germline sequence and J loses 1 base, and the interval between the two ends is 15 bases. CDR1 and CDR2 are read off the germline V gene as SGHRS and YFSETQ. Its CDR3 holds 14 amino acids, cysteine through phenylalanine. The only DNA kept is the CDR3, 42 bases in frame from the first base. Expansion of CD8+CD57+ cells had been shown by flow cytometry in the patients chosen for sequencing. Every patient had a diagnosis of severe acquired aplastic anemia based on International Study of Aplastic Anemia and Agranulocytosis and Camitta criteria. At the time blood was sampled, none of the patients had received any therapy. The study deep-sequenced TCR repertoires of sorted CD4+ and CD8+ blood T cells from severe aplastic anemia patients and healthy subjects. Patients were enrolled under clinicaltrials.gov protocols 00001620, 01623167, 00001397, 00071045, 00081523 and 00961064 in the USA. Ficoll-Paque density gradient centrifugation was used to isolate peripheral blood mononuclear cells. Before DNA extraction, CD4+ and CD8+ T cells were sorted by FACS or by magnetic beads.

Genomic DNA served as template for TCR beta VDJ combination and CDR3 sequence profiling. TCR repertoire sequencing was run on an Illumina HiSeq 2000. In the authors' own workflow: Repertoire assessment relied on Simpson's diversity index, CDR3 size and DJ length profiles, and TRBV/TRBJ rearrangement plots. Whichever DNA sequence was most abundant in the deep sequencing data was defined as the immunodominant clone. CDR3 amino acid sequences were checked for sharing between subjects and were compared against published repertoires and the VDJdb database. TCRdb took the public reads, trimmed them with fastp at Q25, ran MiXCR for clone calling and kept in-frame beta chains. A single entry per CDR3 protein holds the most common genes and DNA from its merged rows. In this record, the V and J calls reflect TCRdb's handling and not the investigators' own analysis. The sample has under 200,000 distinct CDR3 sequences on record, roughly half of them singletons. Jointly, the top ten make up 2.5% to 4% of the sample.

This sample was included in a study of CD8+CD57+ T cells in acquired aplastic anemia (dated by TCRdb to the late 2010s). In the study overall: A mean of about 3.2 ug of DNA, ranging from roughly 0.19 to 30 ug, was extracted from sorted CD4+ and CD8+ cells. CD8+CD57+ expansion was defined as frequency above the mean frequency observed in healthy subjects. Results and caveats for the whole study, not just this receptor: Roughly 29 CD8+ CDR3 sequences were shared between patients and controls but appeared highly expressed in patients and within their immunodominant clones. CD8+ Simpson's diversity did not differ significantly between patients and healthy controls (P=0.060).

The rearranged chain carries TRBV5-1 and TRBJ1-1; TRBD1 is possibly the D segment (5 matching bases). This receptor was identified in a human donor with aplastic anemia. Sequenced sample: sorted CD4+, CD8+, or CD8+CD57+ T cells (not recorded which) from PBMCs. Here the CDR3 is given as CASLSGLENTEAFF. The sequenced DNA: TGCGCCAGTCTCTCGGGGCTAGAGAACACTGAAGCTTTCTTT.